This TCR beta chain was obtained from a study of blood T cells in healthy people across ages. Study at large: About one barcoded beta molecule was captured per two T cells (by template switching).

Researchers collected about 9.6 milliliters of peripheral blood from every single donor. Germline V lookup: CDR1 SGHDT, CDR2 YYEEEE. The CDR3 runs 14 residues. V was cut by 1 base and J by 5 bases, with 13 bases left in between. For the second PCR, which ran for roughly 6 to 12 cycles, a sample-barcoded 5' primer and a J-beta primer mix were used. A template-switch adaptor with 12 random nucleotides tagged each cDNA molecule. TCRdb independently ran MiXCR on the 5' RACE reads; one entry per CDR3 protein. The sample lists about 840,000 distinct CDR3 sequences, about 27% occurring once. The same data also contributed to another study, on T cells of mothers and their children.

The sequencing sample was made of blood. The sequence was collected from a woman aged 40 to 55 in good health. V usage is TRBV5-6 and J usage is TRBJ2-7, with D possibly being TRBD1 (6 bases). The CDR3 protein is CASSLLQGRNEQYF. The CDR3 DNA sequence: TGTGCCAGCAGCTTGCTGCAGGGGCGAAACGAGCAGTACTTC.